These T cell receptor beta chains were read from a single sample in a study of T cell responses to AZD1222 COVID-19 vaccine. Sequencing used immunoSEQ multiplex PCR; TCRdb keeps in-frame clones, though not all of them. The sample lists about 84,000 clones, roughly 85% occurring once. The material sequenced was peripheral blood, taken 28 days after the second AZD1222 dose. The source is an adult who received the AZD1222 COVID-19 vaccine. Each CDR3 is given with its conserved first and last residue. A D gene is named only where the DNA matches it firmly. Only some rows state a clone size, as once, few, many or a class for expanded clones.

j_call	clone_size	v_call	d_call	cdr3_nt	cdr3_aa
TRBJ2-1	once	TRBV24-1	TRBD2	TGTGCCACCAGTGACCGGGGACTAGGAGTGTACAATGAGCAGTTCTTC	CATSDRGLGVYNEQFF
TRBJ1-3	NA	TRBV9	NA	TGTGCCAGCAGCCCGACGGATTTCTCTGGAAACACCATATATTTT	CASSPTDFSGNTIYF
TRBJ1-5	once	TRBV15	NA	TGTGCCACCAGCATTTATGGCCGCGCCGAGCCCCAGCATTTT	CATSIYGRAEPQHF
TRBJ1-4	NA	TRBV2	NA	TGTGCCAGCAGTGACCTAGACCCTTTTATCAATGAAAAACTGTTTTTT	CASSDLDPFINEKLFF
TRBJ1-2	NA	TRBV5-5	NA	TGTGCCAGCAGCTTGGCCATTTCTGCAGGGGTTCTAAACTATGGCTACACCTTC	CASSLAISAGVLNYGYTF
TRBJ1-1	NA	TRBV5-1	NA	TGCGCCAGCAGCTTGGGGCAAGTCTTT	CASSLGQVF
TRBJ2-5	NA	TRBV6-5	TRBD2	TGTGCCAGCATTGTGACTAGCGGTATACAAGAGACCCAGTACTTC	CASIVTSGIQETQYF
TRBJ1-1	NA	TRBV28	NA	TGTGCCAGCAGTTATGGAATTGAGGGCACTGAAGCTTTCTTT	CASSYGIEGTEAFF
TRBJ2-1	NA	TRBV19	TRBD2	TGTGCCAGTAGTATAGGGTTTGGTAGCGGGGCCTACTCCTACAATGAGCAGTTCTTC	CASSIGFGSGAYSYNEQFF
TRBJ1-4	NA	TRBV6-1	TRBD1	TGTGCCAGCAGTGAATGGGGCGGGACAGGGGGGTTTAGGCTGTTTTTT	CASSEWGGTGGFRLFF